Listed here is a single T cell receptor beta chain. The sample originates from a study of blood T cell repertoires in COVID-19. Study background: The samples span acute and convalescent COVID-19 from the United States, Italy and Spain. T cells, B-cell-depleted T cells, or PBMCs provided the cDNA or gDNA that served as material.

As originally analysed: Amplification of reference gene primers was used by the study to estimate nucleated cell counts. Libraries were prepared by immunoSEQ multiplex PCR; TCRdb keeps only in-frame clonotypes and omits some of them. The DNA gave D and trimming, while V, J and clone size come from that table. The sample carries about 190,000 clones, about three quarters recorded once. This TCR was sampled from an elderly woman with COVID-19, enrolled during active disease. Source material: peripheral blood.

The DNA of the CDR3 is TGTGCCAGACGGCAGCGGGATGACTCCTACGAGCAGTACTTC. Residues: CARRQRDDSYEQYF. This chain joins TRBV5-3 and TRBJ2-7; 7 bases are shared with TRBD2. TRBV5-3 is classed as an ORF, of uncertain function. The CDR3 contains 14 residues. The junction had 7 bases not matched to a gene; V was cut back by 7 bases and J by 0 bases.